The text below deals with one T cell receptor (beta chain). What it binds is unknown. Trimming took off 3 bases at V and 4 bases at J, with 13 bases between the two ends. The V gene's germline CDR1 is MDHEN and CDR2 SYDVKM. CDR3 length: 14 amino acids. RNA was isolated and reverse transcribed to cDNA, the sequencing template. TCRdb keeps only in-frame clones here, not all; method: immunoSEQ multiplex PCR. The sample consists of tens of thousands of clones, roughly two fifths of them appearing once. The sample belongs to a study of CD8+ T cells in alopecia areata. Notes on the study in general: Scalp sample sequencing also detects resident alphabeta T cells of normal skin.

The receptor was derived from a human donor with alopecia areata. V usage is TRBV28 and J usage is TRBJ2-7; no definite D call. Sequencing input: NKG2D-low CD8+ T cells sorted from blood. CDR3 DNA: TGTGCCAGCAGTTTCCAATCGGGCGGATACGAGCAGTACTTC. Translating gives CASSFQSGGYEQYF.